This T cell receptor beta chain is drawn from a study of cytomegalovirus exposure and HLA in healthy donors. In the study overall: Early on, a data release was issued that held tens of millions of unique TCRs from HLA-typed donors.

The CDR3 loop spans 16 amino acids. Deletions cut 3 bases from V and 4 bases from J, with 14 bases between. Germline V CDR1 and CDR2: SGDLS, YYNGEE. With respect to this clone: What it binds is not known.

In the PCR, 60 Vbeta and 13 Jbeta primers were used. TCRdb keeps only in-frame clones here, not all; method: immunoSEQ multiplex PCR. In total, the table holds tens of thousands of clones. Notes on the study in general: Analysis was performed later, and it showed HLA-associated TCR beta chains to be more clonally expanded than equally common others. Most TCR beta V segments were productive about 90% or about 30% of the time in an earlier analysis. A later analysis found common viral pathogens apparently linked to several of the most significant clusters.

This sequence joins TRBV9 and TRBJ2-6; D might be TRBD2 (7 bases). Input material: PBMCs. The TCR was taken from a woman aged 55 to 70 in good health and CMV-seropositive. The CDR3 DNA sequence: TGTGCCAGCAGCGAGGGGGGGCGCTCCGGGGCCAACGTCCTGACTTTC. Protein: CASSEGGRSGANVLTF.